The clone carrying this T cell receptor (beta chain) appeared many times. Amplified TCR beta CDR3 regions came from RNA transcripts. The TCR CDR3 first-round RT-PCR relied on the HTBI primer set. TCRdb processed the multiplex PCR reads anew with MiXCR; each CDR3 protein has one entry. Here the sample spans under 550,000 distinct CDR3 sequences, roughly 15% being singletons. The sample belongs to a study of T cells in Graves' hyperthyroidism and ophthalmopathy. Study-wide context: The authors collected peripheral blood at initial diagnosis, before any treatment.

Per germline, CDR1 MNHEY and CDR2 SMNVEV (reference sequence). CDR3 length: 15 amino acids. The germline V and J ends were trimmed by 0 bases and 2 bases, with 11 bases remaining between them. The specimen was blood. This rearrangement joins TRBV27 to TRBJ2-7; D may be TRBD2 (5 bases). The clonotype comes from a woman under 30 with Graves' hyperthyroidism. In nucleotides, the CDR3 is TGTGCCAGCAGTTTATCTTTTGTCGGGGCCTACGAGCAGTACTTC. This translates into CASSLSFVGAYEQYF.